This TCR beta chain emerged from a study of T cell responses to AZD1222 COVID-19 vaccine. Sequencing used immunoSEQ multiplex PCR; TCRdb keeps in-frame clones, though not all of them. The sample has approximately 79,000 clones; roughly four fifths are singletons. Trimming left V 7 bases short and J 7 bases short, with 15 bases between. The CDR3 length is 14 residues. Germline V gene data show CDR1 as SGDLS and CDR2 as YYNGEE. The specimen comprised peripheral blood, sampled 28 days after the second AZD1222 dose. The rearrangement links TRBV9 to TRBJ1-6; D possibly corresponds to TRBD1 (5 bases). This clonotype was obtained from an adult who received the AZD1222 COVID-19 vaccine. CDR3 sequence (DNA): TGTGCCAGCGGGGCGGGAACGAACAATTCACCCCTCCACTTT. It is translated as CASGAGTNNSPLHF.